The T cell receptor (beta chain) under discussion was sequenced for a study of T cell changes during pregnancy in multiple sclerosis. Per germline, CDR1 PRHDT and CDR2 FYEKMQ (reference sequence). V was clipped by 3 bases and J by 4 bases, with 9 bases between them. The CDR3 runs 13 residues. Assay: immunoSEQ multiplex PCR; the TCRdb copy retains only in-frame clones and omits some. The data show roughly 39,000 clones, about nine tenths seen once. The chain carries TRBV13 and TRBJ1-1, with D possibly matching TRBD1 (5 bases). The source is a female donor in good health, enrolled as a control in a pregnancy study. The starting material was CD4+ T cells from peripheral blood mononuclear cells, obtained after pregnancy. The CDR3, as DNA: TGTGCCAGCAGCTTCGGGGGGGGCACTGAAGCTTTCTTT. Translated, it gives CASSFGGGTEAFF.